The following is a T cell receptor beta chain sequence with its context. Its antigen is unknown. This entry is derived from a study of shared clonotypes between healthy human individuals. Every contributor of samples was a Caucasian grown-up residing in Nashville, Tennessee. Libraries were prepared by immunoSEQ multiplex PCR; TCRdb keeps only in-frame clonotypes and omits some of them. The sample comprises about 120,000 clones, about 70% of which are singletons, and 24% rests with the top ten. Study results and limitations: Few donors restricted represented genetic and exposure-history diversity. Clonotypes shared by all four sorted-subset donors had higher generation probabilities than non-shared clonotypes.

The receptor comes from a woman aged 25 to 45 in good health. Sequencing used memory CD8+ T cells sorted from blood. Indicated subset: CD45RO+ cells pooled with CCR7-negative TemRA cells.

The CDR3 reads CASSKPLGQGACEQYF. In DNA form, the CDR3 reads TGTGCCAGCAGCAAACCCTTGGGACAGGGGGCATGCGAGCAGTACTTC. V and J are TRBV21-1 and TRBJ2-7; the table names TRBD1, a call not compared with the DNA. TRBV21-1 has pseudogene status. CDR3 size: 16 residues.